This T cell receptor (beta chain) appears in the sequencing data of a study of identical twins. Notes on the study in general: Out-of-frame alpha sequences common to twins were enriched for low generation probability.

TCRdb analysed the 5' RACE reads with MiXCR anew, one entry per CDR3 protein. The table has 200,000 to 250,000 distinct CDR3 sequences, 5.5% to 8% seen once; the top ten hold more than 3%. There are many counts of this clonotype. The antigen is undetermined. V dropped 1 base and J dropped 5 bases, with 9 bases sitting between them. The germline CDR1 and CDR2 sequences are DFQATT and SNEGSKA (reference sequence). CDR3 length: 14 amino acids. These sequences were also reported in another study, on yellow fever vaccine responses in identical twins.

This receptor was obtained from a woman between 18 and 29 years old in good health. Sequences were obtained from memory (CD45RO+) T cells sorted from blood. The genes are TRBV20-1 and TRBJ2-6; D is possibly TRBD2 (6 bases). CDR3: CSARAGGWANVLTF. DNA of the CDR3: TGCAGTGCTAGAGCTGGGGGGTGGGCCAACGTCCTGACTTTC.